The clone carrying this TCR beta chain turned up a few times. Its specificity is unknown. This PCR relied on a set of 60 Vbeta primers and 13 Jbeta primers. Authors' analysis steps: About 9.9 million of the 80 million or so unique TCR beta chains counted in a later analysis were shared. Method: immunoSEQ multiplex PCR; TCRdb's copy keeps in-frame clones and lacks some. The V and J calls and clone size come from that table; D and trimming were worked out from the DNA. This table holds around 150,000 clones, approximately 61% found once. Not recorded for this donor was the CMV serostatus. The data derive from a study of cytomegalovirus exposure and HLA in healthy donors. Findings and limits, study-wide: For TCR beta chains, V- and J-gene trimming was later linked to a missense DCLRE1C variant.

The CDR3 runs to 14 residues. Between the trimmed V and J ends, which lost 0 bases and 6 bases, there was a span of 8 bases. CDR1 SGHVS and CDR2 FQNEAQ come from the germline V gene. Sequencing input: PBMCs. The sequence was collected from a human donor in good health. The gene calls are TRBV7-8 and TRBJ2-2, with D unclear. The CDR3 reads CASSLAPFAGELFF. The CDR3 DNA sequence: TGTGCCAGCAGCTTAGCCCCTTTTGCCGGGGAGCTGTTTTTT.